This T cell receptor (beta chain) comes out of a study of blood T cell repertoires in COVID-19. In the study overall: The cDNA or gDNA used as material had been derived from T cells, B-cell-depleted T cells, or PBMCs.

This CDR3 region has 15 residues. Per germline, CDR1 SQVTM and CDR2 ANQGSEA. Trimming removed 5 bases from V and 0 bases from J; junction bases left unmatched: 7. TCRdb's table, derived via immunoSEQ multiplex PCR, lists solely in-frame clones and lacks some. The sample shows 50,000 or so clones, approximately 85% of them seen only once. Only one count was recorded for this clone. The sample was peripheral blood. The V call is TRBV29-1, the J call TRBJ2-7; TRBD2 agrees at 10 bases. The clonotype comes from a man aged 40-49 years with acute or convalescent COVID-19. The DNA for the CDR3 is TGCAGCGTTTTGAAACTAGCGGGGATCTCCTACGAGCAGTACTTC. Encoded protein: CSVLKLAGISYEQYF.